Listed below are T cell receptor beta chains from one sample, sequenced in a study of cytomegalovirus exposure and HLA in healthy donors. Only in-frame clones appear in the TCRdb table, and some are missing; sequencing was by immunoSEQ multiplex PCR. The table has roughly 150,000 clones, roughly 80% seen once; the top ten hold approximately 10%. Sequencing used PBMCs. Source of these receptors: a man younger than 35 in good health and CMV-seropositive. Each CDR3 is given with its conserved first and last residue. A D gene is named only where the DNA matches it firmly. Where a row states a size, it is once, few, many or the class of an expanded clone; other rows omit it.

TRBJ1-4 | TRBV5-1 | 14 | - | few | CASSLVPYNEKLFF | TGCGCCAGCAGCTTGGTGCCCTATAATGAAAAACTGTTTTTT
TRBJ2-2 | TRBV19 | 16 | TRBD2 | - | CASSSSGSSNTGELFF | TGTGCCAGTAGCTCTAGCGGGAGTTCGAACACCGGGGAGCTGTTTTTT
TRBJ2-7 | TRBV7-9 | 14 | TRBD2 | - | CASSTIGGGYEQYF | TGTGCCAGCAGCACCATCGGGGGAGGGTACGAGCAGTACTTC
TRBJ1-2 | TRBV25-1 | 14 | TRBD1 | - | CASSETGGRDGYTF | TGTGCCAGCAGTGAGACAGGGGGTAGGGATGGCTACACCTTC
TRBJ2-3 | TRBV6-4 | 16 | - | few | CASSDSGLGGPDTQYF | TGTGCCAGCAGTGACTCGGGCCTGGGGGGGCCAGATACGCAGTATTTT
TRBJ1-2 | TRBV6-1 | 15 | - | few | CASSVTALNLQGYTF | TGTGCCAGCAGTGTTACAGCCCTAAATTTGCAGGGCTACACCTTC
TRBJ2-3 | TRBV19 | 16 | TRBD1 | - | CASRATGTGATDTQYF | TGTGCCAGTAGGGCAACCGGGACAGGGGCAACAGATACGCAGTATTTT
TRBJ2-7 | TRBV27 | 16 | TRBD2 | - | CASSIGLAASSYEQYF | TGTGCCAGCAGTATCGGACTAGCGGCTAGCTCCTACGAGCAGTACTTC
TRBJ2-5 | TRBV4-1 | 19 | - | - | CASSQGLSLPRGSQETQYF | TGCGCCAGCAGCCAAGGCCTCTCTCTGCCACGAGGATCCCAAGAGACCCAGTACTTC
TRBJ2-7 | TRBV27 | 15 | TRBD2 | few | CASRPSAGVSYEQYF | TGTGCCAGCAGACCCTCAGCGGGGGTCTCCTACGAGCAGTACTTC
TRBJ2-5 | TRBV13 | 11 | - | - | CASSPGEALYF | TGTGCCAGCAGCCCCGGGGAGGCCTTGTACTTC
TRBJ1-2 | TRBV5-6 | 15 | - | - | CASSLAFSGVEGYTF | TGTGCCAGCAGCTTGGCCTTTTCCGGGGTTGAGGGCTACACCTTC
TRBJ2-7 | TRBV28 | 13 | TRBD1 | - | CASQGQGRYEQYF | TGTGCCAGCCAAGGACAGGGCCGGTACGAGCAGTACTTC
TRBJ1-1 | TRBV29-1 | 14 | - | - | CSVDRAGIGTEAFF | TGCAGCGTTGATCGGGCGGGGATCGGCACTGAAGCTTTCTTT
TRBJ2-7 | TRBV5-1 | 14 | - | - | CASSLVPGDYEQYF | TGCGCCAGCAGCTTGGTTCCAGGGGACTACGAGCAGTACTTC
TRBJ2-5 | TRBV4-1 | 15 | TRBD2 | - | CASSQSGKTQETQYF | TGCGCCAGCAGCCAGAGCGGGAAGACCCAAGAGACCCAGTACTTC
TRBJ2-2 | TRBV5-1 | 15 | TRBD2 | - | CASSLALAVTRELFF | TGCGCCAGCAGCTTGGCACTAGCGGTCACCCGGGAGCTGTTTTTT
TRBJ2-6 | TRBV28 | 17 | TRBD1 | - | CASSPQGTFSGANVLTF | TGTGCCAGCAGCCCACAGGGGACCTTCTCTGGGGCCAACGTCCTGACTTTC
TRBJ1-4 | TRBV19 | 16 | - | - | CASRRQNTATNEKLFF | TGTGCCAGTAGACGACAGAACACTGCAACTAATGAAAAACTGTTTTTT
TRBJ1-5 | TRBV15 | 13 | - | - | CATGALVGKPQHF | TGTGCCACCGGGGCCCTAGTTGGGAAGCCCCAGCATTTT
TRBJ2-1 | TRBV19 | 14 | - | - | CASRAQGPYNEQFF | TGTGCCAGTAGGGCACAGGGTCCCTACAATGAGCAGTTCTTC